The 27 T cell receptor beta chains reported below all come from one sample, sequenced in a study of cytomegalovirus exposure and HLA in healthy donors. PCR amplification relied on 60 Vbeta primers (plus 13 Jbeta primers). Assay used: immunoSEQ multiplex PCR; TCRdb lists only in-frame clones, some missing. Of 110,000 to 150,000 clones in the sample, more than 75% were seen once. The sequenced material came from PBMCs. These receptors were taken from a female donor in good health and CMV-seronegative.

The rearrangement uses TRBV7-9 and TRBJ1-1; unclear D gene. Trimming removed 5 bases at V and 2 bases at J, with 12 bases between. Germline V CDR1 and CDR2: SEHNR, FQNEAQ (reference sequence). CDR3 length equals 14 residues. The CDR3 sequence: CASSRGQTNTEAFF. In nucleotides, the CDR3 is TGTGCCAGCAGCCGAGGTCAGACTAACACTGAAGCTTTCTTT.

This chain uses TRBV27 with TRBJ1-2, with TRBD1 matching over 9 bases. The germline V gene encodes CDR1 MNHEY and CDR2 SMNVEV (reference sequence). This CDR3 region has 13 residues. The V and J ends lost 4 bases and 8 bases, in that order; junction bases with no gene match: 5. CDR3 DNA sequence: TGTGCCAGCAGTTCCGGGACAGGGCTGGGCTACACCTTC. Encoded protein: CASSSGTGLGYTF.

V is TRBV11-2 and J is TRBJ2-2; no clear D. V lost 6 bases, J lost 4 bases, and 9 bases lay in between. The CDR3 length is 13 residues. The V gene's germline CDR1 is SGHAT and CDR2 FQNNGV. CDR3 in DNA: TGTGCCAGCAGACTGAAAAGCACCGGGGAGCTGTTTTTT. Translating it yields CASRLKSTGELFF.

This clone has more than one count but fewer than ten. This chain joins TRBV27 and TRBJ2-2; TRBD1 might be the D (5 bases). This CDR3 spans 15 amino acids. The V end was cut by 5 bases, the J end by 4 bases, with 14 bases between. Germline CDR1 MNHEY, CDR2 SMNVEV (reference sequence). In nucleotides, the CDR3 is TGTGCCAGCAGTCCCTTCAGGGTAGTCACCGGGGAGCTGTTTTTT. Encoded protein: CASSPFRVVTGELFF.

The chain has TRBV11-1 and TRBJ2-7; 14 bases line up with TRBD2. This CDR3 region has 17 residues. The trim removed 5 bases at V and 4 bases at J, leaving 10 bases unmatched. Germline lookup yields CDR1 SGHAT and CDR2 FQDESV (reference sequence). CDR3 nucleotides: TGTGCCAGCAGCGCGTCCCGCCGGACTAGCGGGGGGTACGAGCAGTACTTC. It encodes CASSASRRTSGGYEQYF.

V is TRBV4-2 and J is TRBJ2-1, with 11 bases aligning to TRBD2. J lost 9 bases, V lost 0 bases, and 10 bases had no gene match. Germline lookup yields CDR1 LGHNA and CDR2 YNFKEQ. The CDR3 totals 17 residues. The CDR3 protein is CASSQDPVAGGPLEQFF. As DNA, the CDR3 is TGTGCCAGCAGCCAAGATCCGGTAGCGGGGGGGCCACTTGAGCAGTTCTTC.

This chain connects TRBV5-5 to TRBJ2-2; 12 positions match TRBD2. V dropped 7 bases and J dropped 2; count of bases not matched to a gene: 3. Germline-derived CDR1 and CDR2 are SGHKS and YYEKEE (reference sequence). The CDR3 is 15 residues long. As DNA, the CDR3 is TGTGCCAGCGAACTAGCGGGAGGAAACACCGGGGAGCTGTTTTTT. It translates to CASELAGGNTGELFF.

This chain links TRBV6-5 with TRBJ1-5; weak D call: TRBD1 (6 bases). The CDR3 has 15 amino acids. Trimming stripped 6 bases from V and 0 bases from J, with 12 bases between. Germline values: CDR1 MNHEY, CDR2 SVGAGI. CDR3 amino acids: CASSFGQYSNQPQHF. CDR3 DNA sequence: TGTGCCAGCAGCTTTGGACAGTATAGCAATCAGCCCCAGCATTTT.

The chain is built from TRBV6-6 and TRBJ1-3; D is uncertain. The CDR3 spans 15 residues. Trimming removed 0 bases at V and 1 base at J, with 7 bases between. Germline V lookup: CDR1 MNHNY, CDR2 SVGAGI (reference sequence). CDR3 nucleotide sequence: TGTGCCAGCAGTTACTCGCAGATTTCTGGAAACACCATATATTTT. This translates into CASSYSQISGNTIYF.

The genes are TRBV5-5 and TRBJ2-5; TRBD1 aligns across 7 bases. From germline, CDR1 is SGHKS and CDR2 YYEKEE (reference sequence). The CDR3 covers 15 residues. The ends lost 4 bases at V and 0 bases at J; junction bases unmatched: 6. CDR3 region: CASSSWGTDQETQYF. CDR3 nucleotide sequence: TGTGCCAGCAGCAGCTGGGGGACAGACCAAGAGACCCAGTACTTC.

Concerning this clone: An end of the junction differs from the germline gene, which may be a read error. The gene calls are TRBV2 and TRBJ1-2; D may be TRBD1 (6 bases). Germline CDR1 SNHLY, CDR2 FYNNEI. The length of the CDR3 is 15 residues. The CDR3 region has the DNA TGTGCCAGCAGTGAGGTCAGGGGCCCTAAGTATGGCTACACCTTC. Protein product: CASSEVRGPKYGYTF.

The rearrangement links TRBV18 to TRBJ2-7; D is perhaps TRBD1 (6 bases). The germline V and J ends were trimmed by 6 bases and 0 bases, with 12 bases remaining between them. The CDR3 contains 14 residues. Germline V gene data show CDR1 as KGHSH and CDR2 as LQKENI. For the CDR3, the DNA is TGTGCCAGCTCGCCTCGACAGGTCTCCTACGAGCAGTACTTC. Protein product: CASSPRQVSYEQYF.

The chain joins TRBV30 to TRBJ1-3; D unclear. From germline, CDR1 is GTSNPN and CDR2 SVGIG (reference sequence). The CDR3 has 10 residues. Trimming pared 4 bases from V and 7 bases from J, leaving 5 bases between. The CDR3 region is CAWIENTIYF. CDR3 in DNA: TGTGCCTGGATCGAGAACACCATATATTTT.

V usage is TRBV6-5 and J usage is TRBJ2-1; 10 positions agree with TRBD2. CDR1 and CDR2 from the germline V gene are MNHEY and SVGAGI. V gave up 6 bases and J gave up 10 bases; unmatched junction bases: 6. This CDR3 contains 13 residues. The CDR3 region has the DNA TGTGCCAGCAGGGGCCTAGCGGGAGTGGAGCAGTTCTTC. Translated, it gives CASRGLAGVEQFF.

V and J are TRBV11-2 and TRBJ2-1, with 7 bases fitting TRBD1. Germline CDR1 SGHAT, CDR2 FQNNGV. The CDR3 sequence is 15 residues long. V lost 5 bases, J lost 1 base, and 5 bases stayed unmatched. CDR3 region: CASSIGGLSYNEQFF. In DNA, the CDR3 is TGTGCCAGCAGCATAGGGGGCCTTTCCTACAATGAGCAGTTCTTC.

This chain uses TRBV4-3 with TRBJ1-4; D is possibly TRBD1 (5 bases). The CDR3 consists of 16 residues. V was clipped by 1 base and J by 8 bases, with 17 bases between them. Germline V gene lookup returns CDR1 LGHNA and CDR2 YSLEER. CDR3 coding DNA: TGCGCCAGCAGCCAAGGATCGGGCCAGGGAGGGGAAAAACTGTTTTTT. Translating gives CASSQGSGQGGEKLFF.

The genes are TRBV5-1 and TRBJ2-5; TRBD1 might be the D (5 bases). This CDR3 spans 13 amino acids. Germline-derived CDR1 and CDR2 are SGHRS and YFSETQ. V dropped 4 bases and J dropped 0 bases, with 7 bases sitting between them. CDR3 residues: CASSGAYQETQYF. The CDR3 DNA sequence: TGCGCCAGCAGCGGGGCGTACCAAGAGACCCAGTACTTC. Based on the CDR3 plus reference TRBV5-1 and TRBJ2-5, the full variable domain is KAGVTQTPRYLIKTRGQQVTLSCSPISGHRSVSWYQQTPGQGLQFLFEYFSETQRNKGNFPGRFSGRQFSNSRSEMNVSTLELGDSALYLCASSGAYQETQYFGPGTRLLVL.

This clone has just a few counts. The gene calls are TRBV7-9 and TRBJ2-7, with a possible D match to TRBD2 (5 bases). The germline CDR1 and CDR2 sequences are SEHNR and FQNEAQ (reference sequence). This CDR3 is built from 14 residues. V shed 1 base and J shed 2 bases, with 9 bases lying between them. CDR3 in DNA: TGTGCCAGCAGCTTAGTAGGACTTACCTACGAGCAGTACTTC. It is translated as CASSLVGLTYEQYF.

The chain couples TRBV6-6 to TRBJ1-1, with D tentatively TRBD1 (5 bases). The CDR3 totals 13 residues. The V end lost 5 bases, the J end lost 1 base, and 8 bases lay between the germline ends. In germline, CDR1 is MNHNY, CDR2 SVGAGI (reference sequence). DNA of the CDR3: TGTGCCAGCAGTCCACAGGAGAACACTGAAGCTTTCTTT. It is translated as CASSPQENTEAFF.

V and J are TRBV19 and TRBJ2-2; 15 positions agree with TRBD2. The CDR3 covers 19 residues. The J segment lost 4 bases and the V segment lost 4 bases, leaving 10 bases of the junction unmatched. Germline CDR1 and CDR2: LNHDA and SQIVND (reference sequence). CDR3 in DNA: TGTGCCAGTAGTAAAAAGGGACTAGCGGGGGGTTCGGGCACCGGGGAGCTGTTTTTT. Its protein product is CASSKKGLAGGSGTGELFF.

This clone was seen repeatedly, ten times or more. The chain couples TRBV5-1 to TRBJ1-6; D remains ambiguous. CDR1 SGHRS and CDR2 YFSETQ come from the germline V gene. V gave up 2 bases and J gave up 7 bases, with 10 bases separating them. CDR3 length: 14 amino acids. CDR3 loop: CASSFDITNSPLHF. Written as DNA, the CDR3 is TGCGCCAGCAGCTTCGACATTACAAATTCACCCCTCCACTTT.

This clone showed up just a few times. The genes are TRBV5-4 and TRBJ2-4, with 7 bases identical to TRBD1. This CDR3 is built from 16 residues. V was clipped by 3 bases and J by 0 bases; unmatched bases: 6. Germline CDR1 reads SGHNT; CDR2 reads YYREEE (reference sequence). This chain's CDR3 is CASSSQGVEAKNIQYF. The CDR3 nucleotides are TGTGCCAGCAGCTCGCAGGGGGTGGAAGCCAAAAACATTCAGTACTTC. The variable domain in full, with the rest retrieved from reference TRBV5-4 and TRBJ2-4, is ETGVTQSPTHLIKTRGQQVTLRCSSQSGHNTVSWYQQALGQGPQFIFQYYREEENGRGNFPPRFSGLQFPNYSSELNVNALELDDSALYLCASSSQGVEAKNIQYFGAGTRLSVL.

This clone was detected once. The V gene is TRBV19, the J gene TRBJ1-1, with 7 bases aligning to TRBD1. Germline trimming cut 5 bases from V and 3 bases from J; bases unmatched to any gene: 18. The CDR3 spans 18 residues. Germline lookup yields CDR1 LNHDA and CDR2 SQIVND (reference sequence). The CDR3 DNA sequence: TGTGCCAGTAGTCCGCCCCTTAGACAGGGATCGGGGGACACTGAAGCTTTCTTT. Encoded protein: CASSPPLRQGSGDTEAFF.

This CDR3 reads CASSRYAGNTIYF. The CDR3 coding sequence is TGTGCCAGCAGCCGGTATGCTGGAAACACCATATATTTT. The V and J genes are TRBV7-6 and TRBJ1-3; D gene uncertain. Germline V gives CDR1 SGHVS, CDR2 FNYEAQ. The CDR3 has 13 amino acids. V was pared by 5 bases and J by 2 bases, with 7 bases between.

The chain uses TRBV2 and TRBJ2-7, with 7 bases matching TRBD1. Germline CDR1 reads SNHLY; CDR2 reads FYNNEI. J gave up 0 bases and V 6 bases, and 8 bases lay outside the gene matches. The CDR3 consists of 15 residues. CDR3 amino acids: CASRVGAGGSYEQYF. In DNA form, the CDR3 reads TGTGCCAGCAGAGTTGGGGCAGGGGGCTCCTACGAGCAGTACTTC.

This clone was counted a single time. This chain joins TRBV28 and TRBJ2-7; the D gene is possibly TRBD2 (6 bases). V was trimmed by 3 bases and J by 0 bases, leaving 18 bases between them. The germline CDR1 and CDR2 sequences are MDHEN and SYDVKM. The CDR3 spans 17 residues. CDR3: CASSFLLRLGSSYEQYF. CDR3 bases: TGTGCCAGCAGTTTCCTCCTCCGACTAGGGAGCTCCTACGAGCAGTACTTC.

This clone has just a few counts. The chain uses TRBV7-6 and TRBJ2-2; 8 nucleotides line up with TRBD1. J gave up 1 base and V 5 bases, and 15 bases lay outside the gene matches. Germline CDR1 SGHVS, CDR2 FNYEAQ. The CDR3 runs 19 residues. DNA of the CDR3: TGTGCCAGCAGCATCCTACAGGGGGATACTTCGATGAACACCGGGGAGCTGTTTTTT. This codes for CASSILQGDTSMNTGELFF.